This T cell receptor beta chain was recorded in a study of shared clonotypes between healthy human individuals. General study results and limits: What naive subsets generally showed was a larger estimated richness than memory subsets showed.

Study donors comprised healthy, HIV-negative adults devoid of recent acute infection or vaccination. In this sample, this clone turned up a few times. Its antigen is unidentified. Germline lookup yields CDR1 GTSNPN and CDR2 SVGIG (reference sequence). The length of the CDR3 is 13 residues. Trimming pared 6 bases from V and 5 bases from J, leaving 13 bases between. Only in-frame clones appear in the TCRdb table, and some are missing; sequencing was by immunoSEQ multiplex PCR. The profile shows approximately 2.4 million clones, around 95% of them singletons. The V gene is TRBV30, the J gene TRBJ2-2; D gene uncertain. This TCR came from a man younger than 30 in good health. The material sequenced was naive CD4+ T cells sorted from blood. Noted subset: CD45RA+ positively selected. CDR3 sequence: CACSPSRTGELFF. The CDR3 nucleotides read TGTGCCTGCTCACCAAGTAGGACCGGGGAGCTGTTTTTT.